This is a list of T cell receptor beta chains from one sample in a study of T cells in severe cutaneous drug reactions. TCRdb re-called the multiplex PCR reads and gives one entry per CDR3 protein, without DNA. The sample has 8,800 or so distinct CDR3 sequences; the top ten hold around 28%. The specimen sequenced was cells from a skin blister. Receptors originate from a human donor with a severe cutaneous adverse drug reaction. CDR3s include the opening cysteine and the closing phenylalanine or tryptophan. Not all rows give a size; the values are once, few, many and, for expanded clones, a class.

>TRBV27|TRBJ2-2|-
CASSASDWTSGELFF
>TRBV24-1|TRBJ2-3|-
CATSDAGESADTQYF
>TRBV5-4|TRBJ2-3|-
CASRRGRVEHTDTQYF
>TRBV4-1|TRBJ2-7|-
CASSHKLAGEQYF
>TRBV28|TRBJ1-1|-
CASSSIDSVVAFF
>TRBV6-2/TRBV6-3|TRBJ2-7|-
CASSWGSLIYEQYF
>TRBV2|TRBJ2-2|-
CASSDLTGELFF
>TRBV6-5|TRBJ2-1|-
CASSSGEDAALVEQFF
>TRBV6-5|TRBJ1-2|-
CASSYAQGAGYTF
>TRBV30|TRBJ2-7|-
CAWNRLAGVYEQYF
>TRBV6-6|TRBJ2-7|medium-sized
CASTGTEDYEQYF
>TRBV29-1|TRBJ2-5|-
CSGVKLEETQYF
>TRBV20-1|TRBJ1-6|-
CSSPRTGDNSPLHF
>TRBV27|TRBJ2-2|-
CASSSPGQTTGELFF
>TRBV7-2|TRBJ2-7|-
CASSRSGSRDEQYF
>TRBV2|TRBJ2-7|-
CASFPASGSYEQYF
>TRBV6-5|TRBJ1-1|-
CASSQRQSRLEAFF
>TRBV12-3/TRBV12-4|TRBJ2-1|-
CASSLASVQFF
>TRBV5-6|TRBJ1-2|-
CASSSTGLNYGYTF
>TRBV20-1|TRBJ2-1|-
CSARKASGSGYNEQFF
>TRBV6-5|TRBJ1-1|-
CASSYQGISTEAFF
>TRBV10-1|TRBJ2-2|-
CASGGRERAGELFF
>TRBV5-1|TRBJ1-4|-
CASSRTGGPEKLFF
>TRBV7-9|TRBJ1-1|medium-sized
CASSTDTEAFF
>TRBV29-1|TRBJ2-1|-
CSVAESYNEQFF
>TRBV27|TRBJ1-1|large
CASRDRDNTEAFF
>TRBV27|TRBJ2-7|-
CASSTVSGAYEQYF
>TRBV6-2/TRBV6-3|TRBJ2-1|-
CASSYPRAYNEQFF
>TRBV4-1|TRBJ1-2|-
CASSQRLRGRNYGYTF
>TRBV24-1|TRBJ2-5|-
CATSDSWISETQYF
>TRBV19|TRBJ1-1|-
CATAGVLNTEAFF
>TRBV27|TRBJ2-2|-
CASSLYGTGELFF
>TRBV6-6|TRBJ2-1|-
CASTPSGLAGGRNEQFF
>TRBV15|TRBJ2-7|-
CATSLRRDGSYEQYF
>TRBV6-6|TRBJ2-7|-
CASTGTSSYEQYF
>TRBV10-1|TRBJ2-7|-
CASSDSTYEQYF
>TRBV29-1|TRBJ2-7|-
CSVSQGAYEQYF
>TRBV5-6|TRBJ2-3|-
CASSSPGGSTDTQYF
>TRBV3-1|TRBJ2-7|-
CASSLDRALSYEQYF
>TRBV6-5|TRBJ2-5|-
CASSRDSPSETQYF
>TRBV9|TRBJ1-6|-
CASSQGNNSPLHF
>TRBV28|TRBJ2-2|-
CASSARWAPWELFF
>TRBV5-6|TRBJ2-3|-
CASSLNLEDTQYF
>TRBV27|TRBJ2-1|-
CASRPNMGSEQFF
>TRBV27|TRBJ2-1|-
CASSSLGTSGNEQFF
>TRBV10-2|TRBJ2-1|-
CATHLGTSLFDEQFF
>TRBV11-2|TRBJ2-2|-
CASRSYSGSIGELFF
>TRBV30|TRBJ2-1|medium-sized
CAWRGPTGPLYNEQFF
>TRBV20-1|TRBJ2-7|-
CSARDNRRDTYEQYF
>TRBV15|TRBJ1-1|-
CATSRSGGGNTEAFF
>TRBV7-6|TRBJ2-7|medium-sized
CASSLGGQGVHYEQYF
>TRBV11-2|TRBJ2-7|-
CASSLPPTLYYEQYF
>TRBV29-1|TRBJ1-1|-
CSVPRIGGQANTEAFF
>TRBV20-1|TRBJ2-7|-
CSARDYGAGQQYF
>TRBV28|TRBJ1-2|-
CASSPGQSYGYTF
>TRBV29-1|TRBJ2-7|-
CSATLAELASYEQYF
>TRBV6-2/TRBV6-3|TRBJ2-5|-
CASSPEGPHQETQYF
>TRBV27|TRBJ2-7|-
CASSWGGSGYEQYF
>TRBV9|TRBJ2-1|-
CASSGGGEQFF